This T cell receptor beta chain was captured in a study of cytomegalovirus exposure and HLA in healthy donors. Both 60 Vbeta primers and 13 Jbeta primers went into the PCR. Measured with immunoSEQ multiplex PCR; TCRdb has only the in-frame clones, and not every one. Of about 140,000 clones in the sample, 70% to 85% were seen once. Germline V gene lookup returns CDR1 MDHEN and CDR2 SYDVKM. V was clipped by 2 bases and J by 3 bases; unmatched bases: 2. The CDR3 sequence is 15 residues long. The J gene is TRBJ1-3, the V gene TRBV28; 9 bases match TRBD1. The sequence came from a man aged 25 to 40 in good health and CMV-seropositive. Sequences were obtained from PBMCs. The CDR3 protein is CASSLGTGSGNTIYF. Here the CDR3 DNA reads TGTGCCAGCAGTTTAGGGACAGGGAGTGGAAACACCATATATTTT.